Shown below are 25 T cell receptor beta chains from a single sample sequenced in a study of blood T cell repertoires in COVID-19. Assay: immunoSEQ multiplex PCR; the TCRdb copy retains only in-frame clones and omits some. The table includes more than 250,000 clones, over 75% detected once. Material for sequencing was peripheral blood. The origin of the receptors is a man in his forties or fifties with active or convalescent COVID-19.

V usage is TRBV24-1 and J usage is TRBJ2-1; 7 nucleotides align to TRBD2. Germline V gives CDR1 KGHDR, CDR2 SFDVKD. The CDR3 is made up of 12 amino acids. V lost 3 bases, J lost 10 bases, and 2 bases stayed unmatched. CDR3 coding DNA: TGTGCCACCAGTGATAGGGACTACGAGCAGTTCTTC. Residues: CATSDRDYEQFF.

The chain is built from TRBV6-2 or TRBV6-3 and TRBJ2-1; maybe TRBD2 (7 bases). V lost 0 bases to trimming and J lost 5 bases, with 14 bases between them. The CDR3 runs 16 residues. Germline V lookup: CDR1 MNHEY, CDR2 SVGEGT. The CDR3 DNA follows: TGTGCCAGCAGTTACTCGGTGGGGGGGCCAAACAATGAGCAGTTCTTC. This gives the protein CASSYSVGGPNNEQFF.

This clone was recorded once. The gene calls are TRBV4-1 and TRBJ1-4; D possibly corresponds to TRBD1 (5 bases). Germline CDR1 reads MGHRA; CDR2 reads YSYEKL. V was trimmed by 1 base and J by 7 bases, leaving 13 bases between them. The CDR3 sequence is 15 residues long. In nucleotides, the CDR3 is TGCGCCAGCAGCCAAGTGTCAGGGTGGGGTGAAAAACTGTTTTTT. Amino acid sequence: CASSQVSGWGEKLFF.

J is TRBJ1-1 and V is TRBV29-1, with D unclear. V was cut by 6 bases and J by 1 base, with 12 bases left in between. CDR3 length: 13 amino acids. Germline V CDR1 and CDR2: SQVTM, ANQGSEA. The DNA for the CDR3 is TGCAGCGTCGGCGGGCGCGGGAACACTGAAGCTTTCTTT. Amino acid sequence: CSVGGRGNTEAFF. Drawing the rest from reference TRBV29-1 and TRBJ1-1, the complete variable domain is SAVISQKPSRDICQRGTSLTIQCQVDSQVTMMFWYRQQPGQSLTLIATANQGSEATYESGFVIDKFPISRPNLTFSTLTVSNMSPEDSSIYLCSVGGRGNTEAFFGQGTRLTVV.

The table lists this clone with a few counts. J is TRBJ1-4 and V is TRBV28, with 7 bases lining up with TRBD1. The J segment lost 7 bases and the V segment lost 10 bases, leaving 12 bases of the junction unmatched. Germline V gives CDR1 MDHEN, CDR2 SYDVKM. The CDR3 spans 14 residues. CDR3 protein: CATSSTGFIEKLFF. CDR3 nucleotide sequence: TGTGCCACCTCCTCGACAGGGTTTATTGAAAAACTGTTTTTT.

This sequence joins TRBV27 and TRBJ2-7; a possible D gene is TRBD1 (5 bases). This CDR3 region has 14 residues. Germline values: CDR1 MNHEY, CDR2 SMNVEV (reference sequence). The ends were cut back, 8 bases at V and 3 bases at J, with 17 bases in the middle. DNA of the CDR3: TGTGCCAGCGCCGTGCAGGGTCTCTTCTACGAGCAGTACTTC. It encodes CASAVQGLFYEQYF.

This chain uses TRBV28 with TRBJ2-7, with TRBD2 matching over 9 bases. CDR1 is MDHEN and CDR2 is SYDVKM in the germline V gene. CDR3 length equals 17 residues. Trimming cost V 4 bases and J 1 base; bases outside gene matches: 11. CDR3: CASSYPMRLAGSYEQYF. In nucleotides, the CDR3 is TGTGCCAGCAGTTACCCAATGCGGCTAGCGGGGTCCTACGAGCAGTACTTC. The full variable domain, rest sourced from reference TRBV28 and TRBJ2-7, is DVKVTQSSRYLVKRTGEKVFLECVQDMDHENMFWYRQDPGLGLRLIYFSYDVKMKEKGDIPEGYSVSREKKERFSLILESASTNQTSMYLCASSYPMRLAGSYEQYFGPGTRLTVT.

V gene TRBV7-8 combines with J gene TRBJ1-5, with a tentative D call TRBD1 (5 bases). In germline, CDR1 is SGHVS, CDR2 FQNEAQ. CDR3 size: 14 residues. V lost 5 bases and J 4 bases, leaving 12 bases between the germline ends. DNA for the CDR3: TGTGCCAGCAGCCCAGACAGCTTTAATCAGCCCCAGCATTTT. As protein: CASSPDSFNQPQHF. The full variable domain, in which reference TRBV7-8 and TRBJ1-5 provide the parts outside the CDR3, is GAGVSQSPRYKVAKRGQDVALRCDPISGHVSLFWYQQALGQGPEFLTYFQNEAQLDKSGLPSDRFFAERPEGSVSTLKIQRTQQEDSAVYLCASSPDSFNQPQHFGDGTRLSIL.

The V call is TRBV9, the J call TRBJ2-2; the match to TRBD1 covers 8 bases. Germline lookup yields CDR1 SGDLS and CDR2 YYNGEE. The V gene end was trimmed by 4 bases and the J gene end by 4 bases; junction bases not matched to a gene: 12. CDR3 length equals 17 residues. CDR3 bases: TGTGCCAGCAGCCGGCTGGGTACAGGGGGAACCACCGGGGAGCTGTTTTTT. Translated: CASSRLGTGGTTGELFF.

The chain uses TRBV28 and TRBJ1-5; 8 bases align to TRBD1. Germline assignment: CDR1 MDHEN and CDR2 SYDVKM. This CDR3 contains 15 residues. V lost 6 bases, J lost 4 bases, and 8 bases stayed unmatched. Here the CDR3 reads CASSMTGAVNQPQHF. CDR3 DNA: TGTGCCAGCAGCATGACAGGGGCCGTGAATCAGCCCCAGCATTTT.

The rearrangement joins TRBV29-1 to TRBJ2-6; possibly TRBD2 for D (6 bases). The V gene's germline CDR1 is SQVTM and CDR2 ANQGSEA. V shed 3 bases and J shed 3 bases, with 9 bases lying between them. This CDR3 contains 14 residues. The CDR3 here is CSVEAGYGANVLTF. As DNA, the CDR3 is TGCAGCGTTGAGGCGGGATATGGGGCCAACGTCCTGACTTTC.

The chain recombines TRBV7-2 with TRBJ1-5, with 9 bases that match TRBD1. The CDR3 runs to 15 residues. Per germline, CDR1 SGHTA and CDR2 FQGNSA. V shed 5 bases, J shed 4 bases, and the junction held 6 bases outside the gene matches. The CDR3 sequence: CASSRTGTGNQPQHF. The DNA for the CDR3 is TGTGCCAGCAGCCGGACCGGGACAGGGAATCAGCCCCAGCATTTT.

The V call is TRBV9, the J call TRBJ1-2; D might be TRBD1 (5 bases). This CDR3 comprises 14 residues. The V end lost 5 bases, the J end lost 3 bases, and 14 bases lay between the germline ends. Per germline, CDR1 SGDLS and CDR2 YYNGEE. This CDR3 reads CASRGGLSDYGYTF. The CDR3 DNA follows: TGTGCCAGCAGGGGGGGACTTTCGGACTATGGCTACACCTTC. The full variable domain, with the rest looked up from reference TRBV9 and TRBJ1-2, is DSGVTQTPKHLITATGQRVTLRCSPRSGDLSVYWYQQSLDQGLQFLIQYYNGEERAKGNILERFSAQQFPDLHSELNLSSLELGDSALYFCASRGGLSDYGYTFGSGTRLTVV.

This clone was picked up one time. V gene TRBV7-9 combines with J gene TRBJ1-4, with 7 bases lining up with TRBD1. Germline values: CDR1 SEHNR, CDR2 FQNEAQ (reference sequence). Trimming removed 2 bases from V and 2 bases from J; junction bases left unmatched: 2. This CDR3 has 15 residues. The CDR3 nucleotides read TGTGCCAGCAGCTTATTACAGGGGACTAATGAAAAACTGTTTTTT. Protein: CASSLLQGTNEKLFF.

The V gene is TRBV4-3, the J gene TRBJ2-7, with TRBD1 matching 7 bases. Germline V gene lookup returns CDR1 LGHNA and CDR2 YSLEER. This CDR3 region has 15 residues. The ends lost 3 bases at V and 3 bases at J; junction bases unmatched: 8. CDR3 in DNA: TGCGCCAGCAGCCAGAGGCCTCAGGGGGTCTACGAGCAGTACTTC. This translates into CASSQRPQGVYEQYF.

This chain joins TRBV28 and TRBJ1-5; 8 positions match TRBD1. The CDR3 runs 13 residues. With V trimmed by 1 base and J by 9 bases, 2 bases remained unmatched. Looked up from germline, CDR1 is MDHEN and CDR2 is SYDVKM. CDR3 residues: CASSLSTGGPQHF. For the CDR3, the DNA is TGTGCCAGCAGTTTATCTACAGGGGGGCCCCAGCATTTT.

The V call is TRBV24-1, the J call TRBJ2-1; 9 bases align to TRBD2. Germline V gene data show CDR1 as KGHDR and CDR2 as SFDVKD. V dropped 7 bases and J dropped 1; count of bases not matched to a gene: 19. The CDR3 contains 20 residues. The DNA of the CDR3 is TGTGCCACCAGCGGTTCTTCGGGACTAGCCTTCCGGCCTTCCTACAATGAGCAGTTCTTC. It codes for CATSGSSGLAFRPSYNEQFF.

The chain couples TRBV5-1 to TRBJ1-2, with TRBD1 identical over 8 bases. The germline V gene encodes CDR1 SGHRS and CDR2 YFSETQ. The CDR3 covers 16 residues. Trimming removed 0 bases from V and 3 bases from J; junction bases left unmatched: 7. The DNA of the CDR3 is TGCGCCAGCAGCTTGGGGCCGGACAGGGACTACTATGGCTACACCTTC. Translated, it gives CASSLGPDRDYYGYTF.

The chain carries TRBV2 and TRBJ1-3; D is unresolved. The CDR3 spans 11 residues. Trimming cost V 5 bases and J 4 bases, with 3 bases left between them. CDR1 is SNHLY and CDR2 is FYNNEI in the germline V gene. The CDR3 region is CASSQGNTIYF. CDR3 nucleotide sequence: TGTGCCAGCAGTCAGGGAAACACCATATATTTT.

V gene TRBV19 combines with J gene TRBJ2-1, with 11 bases matching TRBD1. CDR3 length: 14 residues. V trimming: 7 bases; J trimming: 7 bases; junction bases outside the gene matches: 6. Germline CDR1 reads LNHDA; CDR2 reads SQIVND (reference sequence). CDR3 in amino acids: CASTRTGGGNEQFF. The DNA of the CDR3 is TGTGCCAGTACTAGGACAGGGGGCGGGAATGAGCAGTTCTTC.

This clone was observed a handful of times. V is TRBV3-1 (or the pseudogene TRBV3-2) and J is TRBJ2-1, with 8 positions matching TRBD2. CDR1 and CDR2 (germline): LGHDT, YNNKEL (reference sequence). CDR3 size: 14 residues. V lost 4 bases to trimming and J lost 12 bases; unmatched junction nucleotides: 11. The CDR3 is CASSPRTSPMGQFF. For the CDR3, the DNA is TGTGCCAGCAGCCCGAGGACTAGCCCTATGGGGCAGTTCTTC.

This clone was observed a handful of times. CDR3 sequence: CATSDILTQETQYF. CDR3 sequence (DNA): TGTGCCACCAGTGACATACTAACTCAAGAGACCCAGTACTTC. The chain joins TRBV24-1 to TRBJ2-5; D is ambiguous. The CDR3 has 14 amino acids. V was clipped by 4 bases and J by 2 bases, with 10 bases between them. Germline V CDR1 and CDR2: KGHDR, SFDVKD.

The V gene is TRBV28, the J gene TRBJ1-2; D uncertain. Between the trimmed V and J ends, which lost 8 bases and 4 bases, there was a span of 11 bases. In germline, CDR1 is MDHEN, CDR2 SYDVKM. This CDR3 has 12 residues. The CDR3 bases are TGTGCCAGCCAGCTAGCATCCTATGGCTACACCTTC. As protein: CASQLASYGYTF.

V usage is TRBV29-1 and J usage is TRBJ2-4; TRBD1 agrees at 7 bases. This CDR3 contains 13 residues. The V gene end was trimmed by 0 bases and the J gene end by 10 bases; junction bases not matched to a gene: 6. Germline CDR1 is SQVTM and CDR2 is ANQGSEA. CDR3 region: CSVEESAGGIQYF. The CDR3 DNA sequence: TGCAGCGTTGAAGAATCGGCAGGGGGAATTCAGTACTTC.

This chain uses TRBV27 with TRBJ2-5; TRBD2 is a possible D gene (5 bases). CDR3 length: 13 amino acids. Deletions cut 2 bases from V and 5 bases from J, with 9 bases between. CDR1 and CDR2 from the germline V gene are MNHEY and SMNVEV (reference sequence). The CDR3 DNA follows: TGTGCCAGCAGTTTACAGAGGGCGGAGACCCAGTACTTC. It codes for CASSLQRAETQYF.